Shown below are 19 T cell receptor beta chains from a single sample sequenced in a study of blood T cell repertoires in COVID-19. Method: immunoSEQ multiplex PCR; TCRdb's copy keeps in-frame clones and lacks some. The repertoire holds over 150,000 clones, with over 80% as singletons. Sequenced input: peripheral blood. The receptor set was obtained from a woman aged 60 to 75 with acute or convalescent COVID-19.

The chain combines TRBV4-1 with TRBJ2-7; 11 bases are shared with TRBD2. J gave up 1 base and V 2 bases, and 7 bases lay outside the gene matches. The germline CDR1 and CDR2 sequences are MGHRA and YSYEKL. The CDR3 is 17 residues long. CDR3 in amino acids: CASSQTFLAGGSYEQYF. The DNA of the CDR3 is TGCGCCAGCAGCCAAACTTTTCTAGCGGGGGGTTCCTACGAGCAGTACTTC.

The chain employs TRBV12-3 or TRBV12-4 and TRBJ1-2, with TRBD1 matching over 7 bases. V dropped 7 bases and J dropped 6; count of bases not matched to a gene: 5. The CDR3 covers 12 residues. This CDR3 reads CASKTGYHGYTF. In DNA, the CDR3 is TGTGCCAGCAAGACAGGGTATCATGGCTACACCTTC.

The rearrangement links TRBV4-1 to TRBJ2-5, with TRBD2 matching over 13 bases. The CDR3 has 17 residues. Trimming took 2 bases from V and 2 from J; bases not matched to a gene: 5. Germline V gene data show CDR1 as MGHRA and CDR2 as YSYEKL. The CDR3 protein is CASSQTTSGGGQETQYF. In DNA, the CDR3 is TGCGCCAGCAGCCAAACAACTAGCGGGGGGGGACAAGAGACCCAGTACTTC.

V gene TRBV6-2 or TRBV6-3 combines with J gene TRBJ2-7; 7 bases align to TRBD1. Germline V lookup: CDR1 MNHEY, CDR2 SVGEGT. Trimming took 4 bases from V and 2 from J; bases not matched to a gene: 5. The CDR3 loop spans 14 amino acids. Here the CDR3 reads CASSLRQGPYEQYF. The CDR3 DNA follows: TGTGCCAGCAGTTTACGACAGGGACCCTACGAGCAGTACTTC.

CDR3 amino acids: CASSPSIAANEKLFF. In nucleotides, the CDR3 is TGTGCCAGCTCACCCTCAATTGCGGCTAATGAAAAACTGTTTTTT. The chain carries TRBV18 and TRBJ1-4; D gene unclear. V lost 3 bases and J 3 bases, leaving 11 bases between the germline ends. Germline V gene sequence: CDR1 KGHSH, CDR2 LQKENI. The CDR3 covers 15 residues. Supplemented by reference TRBV18 and TRBJ1-4, the full variable domain reads NAGVMQNPRHLVRRRGQEARLRCSPMKGHSHVYWYRQLPEEGLKFMVYLQKENIIDESGMPKERFSAEFPKEGPSILRIQQVVRGDSAAYFCASSPSIAANEKLFFGSGTQLSVL.

CDR3 in DNA: TGTGCCAGCAGTTACTCGGCAGTTATGAACACTGAAGCTTTCTTT. This sequence encodes CASSYSAVMNTEAFF. This rearrangement joins TRBV6-5 to TRBJ1-1, with no clear D. The V end was cut by 0 bases, the J end by 0 bases, with 8 bases between. The length of the CDR3 is 15 residues. Germline CDR1 reads MNHEY; CDR2 reads SVGAGI.

The CDR3 sequence is CASSLALRGQGSPLHF. In nucleotides, the CDR3 is TGCGCCAGCAGCTTGGCCCTCAGGGGGCAAGGTTCACCCCTCCACTTT. This chain links TRBV5-1 with TRBJ1-6; 8 bases map to TRBD1. V was clipped by 0 bases and J by 9 bases; unmatched bases: 8. The CDR3 is 16 amino acids. CDR1 is SGHRS and CDR2 is YFSETQ in the germline V gene.

The chain joins TRBV2 to TRBJ2-5, with a tentative D call TRBD2 (7 bases). Germline CDR1 SNHLY, CDR2 FYNNEI. The CDR3 has 15 residues. Trimming removed 8 bases from V and 3 bases from J, with 19 bases in between. CDR3 in amino acids: CASAEGGAGEETQYF. CDR3 coding DNA: TGTGCCAGCGCCGAAGGGGGGGCAGGTGAAGAGACCCAGTACTTC.

V and J are TRBV5-8 and TRBJ2-6; the match to TRBD1 covers 7 bases. CDR1 is SGHTS, CDR2 YDEGEE, per germline. The CDR3 covers 16 residues. V was pared by 4 bases and J by 4 bases, with 8 bases of the junction left unmatched. The CDR3 DNA reads as TGTGCCAGCAGCCACAGGGGCACTTGGGGGGCCAACGTCCTGACTTTC. It is translated as CASSHRGTWGANVLTF.

In this sample, this clone turned up a few times. J is TRBJ1-1 and V is TRBV29-1; D may be TRBD1 (5 bases). The CDR3 sequence is 14 residues long. Germline-derived CDR1 and CDR2 are SQVTM and ANQGSEA. Trimming pared 2 bases from V and 1 base from J, leaving 11 bases between. CDR3: CSVERDSKNTEAFF. In nucleotides, the CDR3 is TGCAGCGTTGAACGAGACAGTAAGAACACTGAAGCTTTCTTT.

The chain recombines TRBV7-2 with TRBJ2-1, with 8 bases aligning to TRBD1. This CDR3 region has 15 residues. The trim removed 6 bases at V and 3 bases at J, leaving 7 bases unmatched. CDR1 SGHTA and CDR2 FQGNSA come from the germline V gene. The DNA for the CDR3 is TGTGCCAGCAGTCCCGGGACAGGAGGCTACAATGAGCAGTTCTTC. Encoded protein: CASSPGTGGYNEQFF. The full variable domain, in which reference TRBV7-2 and TRBJ2-1 provide the parts outside the CDR3, is GAGVSQSPSNKVTEKGKDVELRCDPISGHTALYWYRQSLGQGLEFLIYFQGNSAPDKSGLPSDRFSAERTGGSVSTLTIQRTQQEDSAVYLCASSPGTGGYNEQFFGPGTRLTVL.

The chain couples TRBV24-1 to TRBJ2-5; 13 bases fit TRBD2. Per the germline V gene, CDR1 is KGHDR and CDR2 is SFDVKD. The CDR3 length is 17 residues. V shed 3 bases and J 2 bases; nucleotides not matched to a gene: 5. CDR3 sequence: CATSDTSGGALQETQYF. CDR3 DNA sequence: TGTGCCACCAGTGATACTAGCGGGGGGGCCCTACAAGAGACCCAGTACTTC.

The V and J genes are TRBV4-1 and TRBJ1-1; D is possibly TRBD1 (6 bases). The CDR3 loop spans 11 amino acids. The V end was cut by 1 base, the J end by 9 bases, with 6 bases between. CDR1 MGHRA and CDR2 YSYEKL come from the germline V gene. DNA for the CDR3: TGCGCCAGCAGCCAAGGGGACAAAGCTTTCTTT. This sequence encodes CASSQGDKAFF.

This clone was seen a single time. The chain recombines TRBV27 with TRBJ2-5; possibly TRBD1 for D (5 bases). The CDR3 has 17 residues. Germline values: CDR1 MNHEY, CDR2 SMNVEV (reference sequence). V gave up 3 bases and J gave up 2 bases, with 19 bases separating them. In nucleotides, the CDR3 is TGTGCCAGCAGTTTTCTTCGATCAGGGCGCAGACAAGAGACCCAGTACTTC. Its protein product is CASSFLRSGRRQETQYF.

The chain employs TRBV11-2 and TRBJ2-7; the D is unclear. Germline CDR1 and CDR2: SGHAT and FQNNGV. The CDR3 has 13 amino acids. V lost 5 bases and J lost 5, with 13 bases in between. This CDR3 reads CASSPVAVNEQYF. The CDR3 DNA follows: TGTGCCAGCAGCCCCGTGGCCGTTAACGAGCAGTACTTC.

V gene TRBV12-5 combines with J gene TRBJ2-5; D is perhaps TRBD1 (6 bases). There are 14 residues in the CDR3. The germline CDR1 and CDR2 sequences are LGHNT and FRNRAP. Trimming removed 9 bases at V and 1 base at J, with 15 bases between. The DNA of the CDR3 is TGTGCTAGCTCGCCTACAGGGTTCCAAGAGACCCAGTACTTC. Translated: CASSPTGFQETQYF.

In its sample, this clone is medium-sized (0.01 to 0.1%). The chain carries TRBV20-1 and TRBJ1-2; 8 bases are shared with TRBD1. This CDR3 comprises 13 residues. Trimming cost V 3 bases and J 4 bases; bases outside gene matches: 4. The germline V gene encodes CDR1 DFQATT and CDR2 SNEGSKA (reference sequence). CDR3 in DNA: TGCAGTGCTAGTCCCCAGGGGGCCTATGGCTACACCTTC. Its protein product is CSASPQGAYGYTF.

V gene TRBV4-1 combines with J gene TRBJ1-5, with a tentative D call TRBD1 (6 bases). Germline V lookup: CDR1 MGHRA, CDR2 YSYEKL. This CDR3 is 15 amino acids long. Between the trimmed V and J ends, which lost 4 bases and 0 bases, there was a span of 10 bases. The CDR3 loop reads CASSPRTVSNQPQHF. CDR3 coding DNA: TGCGCCAGCAGCCCCCGGACAGTTAGCAATCAGCCCCAGCATTTT.

The chain employs TRBV6-5 and TRBJ1-6; tentatively, D is TRBD1 (5 bases). CDR1 is MNHEY, CDR2 SVGAGI, per germline. CDR3 length equals 14 residues. The V and J ends lost 5 bases and 7 bases respectively, with 12 bases between them. CDR3 amino acids: CASSTGGRNSPLHF. CDR3 bases: TGTGCCAGCAGTACCGGGGGTAGAAATTCACCCCTCCACTTT.